The 18 T cell receptor beta chains reported below all come from one sample, sequenced in a study of T cells in Graves' hyperthyroidism and ophthalmopathy (dated by TCRdb to the late 2010s). The library was produced with multiplex PCR. This sample was sequenced with an Illumina HiSeq 2000. Amplification of TCR beta CDR3 regions was carried out from RNA transcripts. A first-round RT-PCR of the TCR CDR3 used the HTBI primer set with the Qiagen OneStep RT-PCR kit. TCRdb's own reprocessing of the public reads used fastp at Q25 and MiXCR and kept productive beta chains. Rows with one shared CDR3 protein collapse into an entry with the most common genes and DNA. The sample table records about 200,000 distinct CDR3 sequences; less than 20% of these occur just once. The ten largest clones add up to roughly 55% of the sample. Sequencing input: blood. These receptors were obtained from a woman aged 45-65 years with Graves' hyperthyroidism.

The table lists this clonotype with many counts. The chain uses TRBV11-1 and TRBJ2-2; no definite D call. V was shortened by 5 bases and J by 4 bases, with 11 bases between the two germline ends. The CDR3 spans 14 residues. Germline CDR1 SGHAT, CDR2 FQDESV (reference sequence). The DNA for the CDR3 is TGTGCCAGCAGCCTCGGATTGAGCACCGGGGAGCTGTTTTTT. This encodes CASSLGLSTGELFF.

This clonotype was detected many times. The chain links TRBV5-1 to TRBJ2-1; D is possibly TRBD2 (7 bases). This CDR3 has 17 residues. V lost 2 bases, J lost 4 bases, and 19 bases lay in between. Germline loops: CDR1 SGHRS, CDR2 YFSETQ. For the CDR3, the DNA is TGCGCCAGCAGCTTAATAGGGGGGGCTAGCGGATACAATGAGCAGTTCTTC. Residues: CASSLIGGASGYNEQFF.

This clonotype appeared many times. This sequence joins TRBV12-3 or TRBV12-4 and TRBJ2-3; D is uncertain. V was cut by 2 bases and J by 6 bases, with 3 bases left in between. The CDR3 extends over 11 amino acids. The chain's CDR3 is CASSLIDTQYF. CDR3 in DNA: TGTGCCAGCAGTTTAATTGATACGCAGTATTTT.

This clonotype was observed many times. V and J are TRBV27 and TRBJ1-1; 7 nucleotides match TRBD1. V shed 5 bases and J 3 bases; nucleotides not matched to a gene: 9. Germline CDR1 is MNHEY and CDR2 is SMNVEV (reference sequence). The CDR3 sequence is 15 residues long. CDR3 coding DNA: TGTGCCAGCAGTCAAGGGACAGCCTCTGACACTGAAGCTTTCTTT. Its protein product is CASSQGTASDTEAFF.

This clonotype was counted many times. V is TRBV12-3 or TRBV12-4 and J is TRBJ1-3, with 8 bases fitting TRBD1. The CDR3 sequence is 17 residues long. After removal of 5 bases from V and 0 bases from J, the junction contained 9 bases not matched to a gene. The chain's CDR3 is CASSIRTGTYSGNTIYF. Written as DNA, the CDR3 is TGTGCCAGCAGTATCCGGACAGGGACCTACTCTGGAAACACCATATATTTT.

This clonotype occurred many times. V usage is TRBV6-1 and J usage is TRBJ2-7, with 12 bases matching TRBD2. Germline trimming cut 6 bases from V and 3 bases from J; bases unmatched to any gene: 9. This CDR3 has 16 residues. In germline, CDR1 is MNHNS, CDR2 SASEGT. The CDR3, as DNA: TGTGCCAGCAGCCCGAACGGACTAGCGGGGAACTACGAGCAGTACTTC. Protein sequence: CASSPNGLAGNYEQYF.

This clonotype was seen many times. The genes are TRBV20-1 and TRBJ2-2; 9 positions agree with TRBD2. Germline V gives CDR1 DFQATT, CDR2 SNEGSKA (reference sequence). V trimming: 1 base; J trimming: 2 bases; junction bases outside the gene matches: 8. The CDR3 consists of 17 residues. In nucleotides, the CDR3 is TGCAGTGCTAGAGCTCTCGCGGGAGGGTCAAACACCGGGGAGCTGTTTTTT. It is translated as CSARALAGGSNTGELFF.

This clonotype was seen ten or more times. The chain recombines TRBV20-1 with TRBJ2-3; no clear D gene. V gave up 6 bases and J gave up 0 bases, with 13 bases separating them. Germline V gives CDR1 DFQATT, CDR2 SNEGSKA (reference sequence). The CDR3 has 14 amino acids. CDR3 DNA: TGCAGTGCAGTACGAAGGGTTAGCACAGATACGCAGTATTTT. It is translated as CSAVRRVSTDTQYF.

This clonotype was picked up many times. The V gene is TRBV5-1, the J gene TRBJ2-2; 11 nucleotides match TRBD2. V was pared by 4 bases and J by 6 bases, with 5 bases of the junction left unmatched. Germline V gene sequence: CDR1 SGHRS, CDR2 YFSETQ. The CDR3 is made up of 15 amino acids. DNA of the CDR3: TGCGCCAGCAGCCCGGAGGGACTAGCGGCCGGGGAGCTGTTTTTT. It encodes CASSPEGLAAGELFF.

This clonotype showed up just a few times. The chain has TRBV11-2 and TRBJ1-6; D perhaps matches TRBD1 (6 bases). From germline, CDR1 is SGHAT and CDR2 FQNNGV. V was pared by 6 bases and J by 6 bases, with 15 bases between. There are 15 residues in the CDR3. The CDR3 here is CASRYNRVGNSPLHF. The CDR3 DNA reads as TGTGCCAGCAGATATAACAGGGTTGGTAATTCACCCCTCCACTTT.

This clonotype was found many times. This chain joins TRBV30 and TRBJ1-1; TRBD1 might be the D (5 bases). The CDR3 sequence is 13 residues long. Germline V gives CDR1 GTSNPN, CDR2 SVGIG (reference sequence). V lost 5 bases to trimming and J lost 1 base, with 11 bases between them. The CDR3 is CAWRGGTNTEAFF. As DNA, the CDR3 is TGTGCCTGGCGGGGTGGGACGAACACTGAAGCTTTCTTT.

This clonotype occurred a few times. The chain has TRBV5-8 and TRBJ2-3; no firm D call. CDR3 length: 14 amino acids. The V end lost 3 bases, the J end lost 1 base, and 9 bases lay between the germline ends. Germline V gene data show CDR1 as SGHTS and CDR2 as YDEGEE. CDR3 region: CASSSALGTDTQYF. For the CDR3, the DNA is TGTGCCAGCAGCTCTGCCCTCGGCACAGATACGCAGTATTTT.

The chain recombines TRBV27 with TRBJ2-1; D is ambiguous. The CDR3 totals 15 residues. Germline lookup yields CDR1 MNHEY and CDR2 SMNVEV (reference sequence). Trimming removed 5 bases at V and 4 bases at J, with 15 bases between. Here the CDR3 DNA reads TGTGCCAGCAGTAATGGGATGGGCGTTTACAATGAGCAGTTCTTC. It specifies CASSNGMGVYNEQFF.

This clonotype came up a few times. V is TRBV6-1 and J is TRBJ1-5, with 8 bases matching TRBD1. The junction had 5 bases not matched to a gene; V was cut back by 1 base and J by 6 bases. The CDR3 loop spans 15 amino acids. Germline V gene lookup returns CDR1 MNHNS and CDR2 SASEGT. Here the CDR3 DNA reads TGTGCCAGCAGTGAAGGGACAGGGCGTCCTCAGCCCCAGCATTTT. This translates into CASSEGTGRPQPQHF.

This clonotype was observed a handful of times. The chain joins TRBV6-1 to TRBJ1-4; 7 bases are a match to TRBD1. CDR3 size: 15 residues. Germline CDR1 is MNHNS and CDR2 is SASEGT. Unmatched junction bases numbered 7, after V lost 6 bases and J lost 3 bases. The CDR3 coding sequence is TGTGCCAGCAGGCCCAGGGGGGAGGCTAATGAAAAACTGTTTTTT. It codes for CASRPRGEANEKLFF.

This clonotype was observed a few times. A read error may account for a junction end that differs from germline. This sequence joins TRBV7-7 and TRBJ2-2; TRBD1 matches 11 bases. This CDR3 is built from 15 residues. Germline assignment: CDR1 SSHAT and CDR2 FNYEAQ (reference sequence). The CDR3 sequence is CASSPVGQGAGELFF. The DNA for the CDR3 is TGTGCTAGCAGCCCTGTGGGACAGGGGGCCGGGGAGCTGTTTTTT.

There are many counts of this clonotype. The chain employs TRBV3-1 and TRBJ2-1; no reliable D call. With 1 base removed from V and 8 bases from J, the gap between germline ends came to 18 bases. Germline CDR1 LGHDT, CDR2 YNNKEL (reference sequence). The CDR3 has 16 amino acids. The CDR3, as DNA: TGTGCCAGCAGCCAAGCCTTAGCCTTTCCGTCGGATGAGCAGTTCTTC. The encoded protein is CASSQALAFPSDEQFF.

In this sample, this clonotype turned up many times. In nucleotides, the CDR3 is TGTGCCAGCAGCAGGGGCGGGAGAGCGCAGTATTTT. This sequence encodes CASSRGGRAQYF. This rearrangement joins TRBV11-2 to TRBJ2-3; 7 nucleotides match TRBD2. Per germline, CDR1 SGHAT and CDR2 FQNNGV. With V trimmed by 5 bases and J by 10 bases, 6 bases remained unmatched. The CDR3 consists of 12 residues.